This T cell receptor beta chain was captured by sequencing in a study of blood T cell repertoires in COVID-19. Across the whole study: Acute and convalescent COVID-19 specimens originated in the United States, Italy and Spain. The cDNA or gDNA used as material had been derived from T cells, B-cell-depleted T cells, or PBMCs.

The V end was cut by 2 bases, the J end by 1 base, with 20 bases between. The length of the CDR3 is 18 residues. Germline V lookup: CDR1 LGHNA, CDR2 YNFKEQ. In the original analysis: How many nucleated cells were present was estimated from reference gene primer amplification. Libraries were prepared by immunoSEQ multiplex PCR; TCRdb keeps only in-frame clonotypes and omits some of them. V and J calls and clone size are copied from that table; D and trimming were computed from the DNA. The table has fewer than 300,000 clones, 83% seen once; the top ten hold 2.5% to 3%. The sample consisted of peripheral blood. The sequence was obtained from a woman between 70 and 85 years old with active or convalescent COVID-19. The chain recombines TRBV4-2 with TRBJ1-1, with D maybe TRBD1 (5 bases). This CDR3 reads CASSQPDRGIGGNTEAFF. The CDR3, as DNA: TGTGCCAGCAGCCAACCGGATCGGGGGATCGGGGGGAACACTGAAGCTTTCTTT.